The 10 T cell receptor beta chains listed next were all sequenced from one sample in a study of cytomegalovirus exposure and HLA in healthy donors (dated by TCRdb to 2016 to 2017). The method behind the library was the immunoSEQ multiplex PCR assay. For the multiplex PCR, a mixture combining 60 forward primers for TCR Vbeta segments and 13 reverse primers for TCR Jbeta segments was used. This is the immuneACCESS table as TCRdb keeps it, with only in-frame sequences that have V and J called. A part of the clones is gone; compared with another copy, unresolved V genes explain less than half, and the rest is unexplained. The sample table holds under 300,000 clones, of which 80% to 95% were seen once. The ten largest clones add up to around 1.7% of the sample. What was sequenced was PBMCs. The source is a girl aged 2-9 years in good health and CMV-seronegative.

The V call is TRBV25-1, the J call TRBJ2-7; 11 bases map to TRBD1. CDR3 length: 12 amino acids. Trimming cost V 6 bases and J 7 bases; bases outside gene matches: 2. Germline assignment: CDR1 MGHDK and CDR2 SYGVNS. CDR3 residues: CASRGTGGEQYF. For the CDR3, the DNA is TGTGCCAGCAGGGGGACAGGGGGTGAGCAGTACTTC.

The chain joins TRBV14 to TRBJ2-3, with TRBD2 matching over 7 bases. Germline V gene lookup returns CDR1 SGHDN and CDR2 FVKESK. This CDR3 has 16 amino acids. Germline trimming cut 1 base from V and 2 bases from J; bases unmatched to any gene: 6. The CDR3 sequence: CASSQVGGGPTDTQYF. In DNA form, the CDR3 reads TGTGCCAGCAGCCAAGTTGGCGGGGGACCCACAGATACGCAGTATTTT.

This rearrangement joins TRBV28 to TRBJ2-1, with D possibly being TRBD1 (6 bases). V gave up 5 bases and J gave up 10 bases, with 9 bases separating them. Per the germline V gene, CDR1 is MDHEN and CDR2 is SYDVKM. CDR3 length: 11 amino acids. The CDR3 loop reads CASSIGTEQFF. For the CDR3, the DNA is TGTGCCAGCAGTATCGGGACAGAGCAGTTCTTC.

This rearrangement joins TRBV5-6 to TRBJ2-5; 10 positions match TRBD1. The closer fit of TRBJ2-7 to the DNA end suggests the J call may be wrong. CDR3 size: 14 residues. CDR1 and CDR2 (germline): SGHDT, YYEEEE. The CDR3 coding sequence is TGTGCCAGCAGCTTGGGGACAGGGGGCTACGAGCAGTACTTC. Protein sequence: CASSLGTGGYEQYF.

As for this clone: Other DNA sequences of this sample code for an identical CDR3. The chain employs TRBV18 and TRBJ2-7, with TRBD1 matching 9 bases. V shed 3 bases and J 1 base; nucleotides not matched to a gene: 1. CDR3 size: 14 residues. In germline, CDR1 is KGHSH, CDR2 LQKENI. In DNA form, the CDR3 reads TGTGCCAGCTCACCGGGGACAGGGTCCTACGAGCAGTACTTC. This codes for CASSPGTGSYEQYF.

The chain couples TRBV10-2 to TRBJ2-1; D is ambiguous. Germline V CDR1 and CDR2: WSHSY, SAAADI. The CDR3 covers 12 residues. Trimming took off 3 bases at V and 7 bases at J, with 7 bases between the two ends. Here the CDR3 reads CASSDSGNEQFF. The CDR3 DNA sequence: TGCGCCAGCAGTGATAGTGGTAATGAGCAGTTCTTC.

The chain uses TRBV5-6 and TRBJ2-7; D possibly corresponds to TRBD2 (6 bases). CDR3 length: 15 amino acids. Germline CDR1 SGHDT, CDR2 YYEEEE. V was trimmed by 1 base and J by 3 bases, leaving 14 bases between them. The CDR3 DNA reads TGTGCCAGCAGCTTGAGGGACGGAGGGTACTACGAGCAGTACTTC. This gives the protein CASSLRDGGYYEQYF. Filled out from reference TRBV5-6 and TRBJ2-7, the complete variable domain reads DAGVTQSPTHLIKTRGQQVTLRCSPKSGHDTVSWYQQALGQGPQFIFQYYEEEERQRGNFPDRFSGHQFPNYSSELNVNALLLGDSALYLCASSLRDGGYYEQYFGPGTRLTVT.

A remark on this clone: Other DNA sequences within the sample encode an identical CDR3. The chain links TRBV9 to TRBJ1-3; 7 bases align to TRBD1. Germline V CDR1 and CDR2: SGDLS, YYNGEE. The CDR3 spans 16 residues. With 2 bases clipped from V and 0 bases from J, the junction kept 5 bases outside the gene matches. CDR3: CASSVTGQSSGNTIYF. The CDR3 DNA reads as TGTGCCAGCAGCGTCACGGGACAGAGCTCTGGAAACACCATATATTTT.

The V gene is TRBV18, the J gene TRBJ2-3; D may be TRBD2 (5 bases). Germline V gene sequence: CDR1 KGHSH, CDR2 LQKENI. The CDR3 has 15 amino acids. V was trimmed by 4 bases and J by 5 bases, leaving 16 bases between them. CDR3 region: CASSLSGVGIDTQYF. The CDR3 nucleotides are TGTGCCAGCTCACTCAGCGGTGTGGGGATAGATACGCAGTATTTT.

The V gene is TRBV7-2, the J gene TRBJ2-7; D might be TRBD2 (7 bases). The CDR3 has 14 amino acids. Germline V CDR1 and CDR2: SGHTA, FQGNSA. Trimming pared 5 bases from V and 6 bases from J, leaving 17 bases between. The CDR3 coding sequence is TGTGCCAGCAGCCTCGAGGGGGGGATCTCCGAGCAGTACTTC. Its protein is CASSLEGGISEQYF.